Below, 14 T cell receptor beta chains from the same sample are listed, as sequenced in a study of molecular identifiers for immune sequencing clone quantification. TCRdb passed the PCR reads through MiXCR, listing each CDR3 protein once. The profile shows 85,000 to 90,000 distinct CDR3 sequences, around 17% of them singletons. Input material: naive CD8+ T cells from blood, with Jurkat cell RNA spiked in. Stated subset: FACS-sorted CD8+CD4-CCR7+CD45RA+ naive T cells. Source of these receptors: a human donor in good health. Some libraries in this study had Jurkat cell RNA spiked in.

This clonotype showed up many times. The chain uses TRBV5-4 and TRBJ1-2; D remains unclear. In germline, CDR1 is SGHNT, CDR2 YYREEE (reference sequence). The CDR3 contains 15 residues. Trimming cost V 2 bases and J 0 bases, with 11 bases left between them. CDR3 DNA: TGTGCCAGCAGCTTCTGGTACAACTCTAACTATGGCTACACCTTC. It encodes CASSFWYNSNYGYTF. Supplemented by reference TRBV5-4 and TRBJ1-2, the full variable domain reads ETGVTQSPTHLIKTRGQQVTLRCSSQSGHNTVSWYQQALGQGPQFIFQYYREEENGRGNFPPRFSGLQFPNYSSELNVNALELDDSALYLCASSFWYNSNYGYTFGSGTRLTVV.

At least ten counts were recorded for this clonotype. This chain links TRBV7-9 with TRBJ2-7, with D uncertain. Germline assignment: CDR1 SEHNR and CDR2 FQNEAQ (reference sequence). The V end lost 5 bases, the J end lost 4 bases, and 12 bases lay between the germline ends. This CDR3 spans 13 amino acids. Here the CDR3 reads CASSAVLGYEQYF. Here the CDR3 DNA reads TGTGCCAGCAGCGCGGTTTTGGGATACGAGCAGTACTTC.

This clonotype was seen many times. The CDR3 protein is CSASRRRRGQYF. In nucleotides, the CDR3 is TGCAGTGCTAGTCGGCGCCGCAGGGGCCAGTACTTC. The chain has TRBV20-1 and TRBJ2-5; tentative D call: TRBD1 (6 bases). V was clipped by 3 bases and J by 10 bases, with 15 bases between them. The CDR3 covers 12 residues. Germline V lookup: CDR1 DFQATT, CDR2 SNEGSKA (reference sequence).

This chain joins TRBV30 and TRBJ2-7, with 8 positions matching TRBD1. The length of the CDR3 is 12 residues. Germline loops: CDR1 GTSNPN, CDR2 SVGIG (reference sequence). V lost 1 base and J lost 7; bases outside the gene matches: 3. The chain's CDR3 is CAWSEQGVEQYF. CDR3 DNA sequence: TGTGCCTGGAGTGAACAGGGGGTAGAGCAGTACTTC.

This clonotype was detected only a few times. Just one base apart from a much larger clone, this may be a read error. The V gene is TRBV19, the J gene TRBJ1-1; maybe TRBD1 (6 bases). Deletions cut 11 bases from V and 5 bases from J, with 15 bases between. The CDR3 length is 12 residues. In germline, CDR1 is LNHDA, CDR2 SQIVND (reference sequence). The CDR3 sequence: CAGAGGGTEAFF. CDR3 DNA: TGTGCCGGTGCTGGAGGGGGAACTGAAGCTTTCTTT. The whole variable domain, filled in from reference TRBV19 and TRBJ1-1, reads DGGITQSPKYLFRKEGQNVTLSCEQNLNHDAMYWYRQDPGQGLRLIYYSQIVNDFQKGDIAEGYSVSREKKESFPLTVTSAQKNPTAFYLCAGAGGGTEAFFGQGTRLTVV.

A word on this clonotype: This could be a read error, since a much larger clone is one nucleotide away. The J gene is TRBJ2-3, the V gene TRBV10-3, with a possible D match to TRBD2 (5 bases). V was shortened by 0 bases and J by 5 bases, with 15 bases between the two germline ends. The V gene's germline CDR1 is ENHRY and CDR2 SYGVKD. The CDR3 contains 16 residues. CDR3 nucleotides: TGTGCCATCAGTGAGTCGCACGGACCCGCGGGAGATACGCAGTATTTT. Translation: CAISESHGPAGDTQYF.

This clonotype occurred many times. The chain combines TRBV29-1 with TRBJ1-2; D gene uncertain. The V gene lost 4 bases and the J gene lost 6 bases, with 15 bases spanning the gap. The CDR3 extends over 13 amino acids. In germline, CDR1 is SQVTM, CDR2 ANQGSEA. CDR3 coding DNA: TGCAGCGTTGTAATAGGGAACTCAGATGGCTACACCTTC. It specifies CSVVIGNSDGYTF.

This clonotype occurred many times. V is TRBV7-9 and J is TRBJ2-7, with D unresolved. This CDR3 is 13 amino acids long. Trimming took off 5 bases at V and 0 bases at J, with 8 bases between the two ends. The germline CDR1 and CDR2 sequences are SEHNR and FQNEAQ (reference sequence). The CDR3 loop is CASSPEASYEQYF. Here the CDR3 DNA reads TGTGCCAGCAGCCCCGAAGCCTCCTACGAGCAGTACTTC.

As concerns this clonotype: A much larger clone lies one base from this, so it may be a read error. The chain recombines TRBV29-1 with TRBJ2-7; TRBD1 might be the D (5 bases). The CDR3 contains 13 residues. V lost 6 bases and J lost 0, with 12 bases in between. Germline V gene sequence: CDR1 SQVTM, CDR2 ANQGSEA. The CDR3 DNA reads TGCAGCGTCGAGGCAGGGCACTCCTACGAGCAGTACTTC. Amino acid sequence: CSVEAGHSYEQYF.

The sample holds many counts of this clonotype. The chain recombines TRBV5-1 with TRBJ1-1, with TRBD1 matching over 7 bases. The V gene end was trimmed by 3 bases and the J gene end by 4 bases; junction bases not matched to a gene: 15. This CDR3 region has 17 residues. Germline-derived CDR1 and CDR2 are SGHRS and YFSETQ. Here the CDR3 reads CASSWDSAGSGGTEAFF. The CDR3 region has the DNA TGCGCCAGCAGCTGGGACAGCGCGGGATCGGGGGGCACTGAAGCTTTCTTT.

Notes on this clonotype: Given a much more abundant clone one base away, this may be a read error. This sequence joins TRBV11-2 and TRBJ2-5; D ambiguous. CDR1 is SGHAT, CDR2 FQNNGV, per germline. The length of the CDR3 is 13 residues. The CDR3 spells CASSFPGQEAQYF. The CDR3 coding sequence is TGTGCCAGCAGCTTCCCGGGTCAAGAGGCCCAGTACTTC. Full variable domain (missing parts from reference TRBV11-2 and TRBJ2-5): EAGVAQSPRYKIIEKRQSVAFWCNPISGHATLYWYQQILGQGPKLLIQFQNNGVVDDSQLPKDRFSAERLKGVDSTLKIQPAKLEDSAVYLCASSFPGQEAQYFGPGTRLLVL.

With respect to this clonotype: With a much larger clone just one base away, this may be a read error. The chain couples TRBV20-1 to TRBJ1-5; D unresolved. Germline values: CDR1 DFQATT, CDR2 SNEGSKA (reference sequence). There are 10 residues in the CDR3. The CDR3: CNARAGPQHF. CDR3 sequence (DNA): TGCAATGCTAGAGCGGGGCCCCAGCATTTT.

There are many counts of this clonotype. V gene TRBV11-2 combines with J gene TRBJ1-4; D gene ambiguous. V gave up 2 bases and J gave up 7 bases, with 5 bases separating them. The CDR3 consists of 12 residues. Germline-derived CDR1 and CDR2 are SGHAT and FQNNGV. The CDR3 spells CASSLRFEKLFF. CDR3 nucleotides: TGTGCCAGCAGCTTAAGGTTTGAAAAACTGTTTTTT.

Ten or more counts support this clonotype. This chain uses TRBV7-8 with TRBJ1-2; D gene unclear. Germline lookup yields CDR1 SGHVS and CDR2 FQNEAQ. The CDR3 runs to 13 residues. Trimming shortened V by 6 bases and J by 4 bases, and 12 bases separated the two germline ends. The CDR3 bases are TGTGCCAGCAGTGAGACTGCGACCTATGGCTACACCTTC. It translates to CASSETATYGYTF.